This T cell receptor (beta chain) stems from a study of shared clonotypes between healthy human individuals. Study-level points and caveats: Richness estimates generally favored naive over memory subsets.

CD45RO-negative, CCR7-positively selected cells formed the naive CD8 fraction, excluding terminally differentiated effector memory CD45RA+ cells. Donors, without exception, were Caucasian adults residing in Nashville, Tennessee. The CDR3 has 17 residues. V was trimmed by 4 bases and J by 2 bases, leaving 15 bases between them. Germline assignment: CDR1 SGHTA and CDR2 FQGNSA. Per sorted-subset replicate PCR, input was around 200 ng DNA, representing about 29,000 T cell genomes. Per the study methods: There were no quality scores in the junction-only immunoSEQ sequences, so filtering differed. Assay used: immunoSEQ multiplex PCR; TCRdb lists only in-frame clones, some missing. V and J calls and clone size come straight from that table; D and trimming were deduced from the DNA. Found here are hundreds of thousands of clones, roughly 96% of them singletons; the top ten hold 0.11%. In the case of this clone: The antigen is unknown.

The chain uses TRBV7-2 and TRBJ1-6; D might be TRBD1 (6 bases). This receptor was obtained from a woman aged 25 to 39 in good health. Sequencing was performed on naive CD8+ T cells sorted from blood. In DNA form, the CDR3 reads TGTGCCAGCAGCTCTGAAGACAGGCTAACCTATAATTCACCCCTCCACTTT. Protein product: CASSSEDRLTYNSPLHF.